This note documents a single TCR beta chain sequence. This entry belongs to a study of T cells in Graves' hyperthyroidism and ophthalmopathy. TCR beta CDR3 regions were amplified from RNA. HTBI primers drove first-round RT-PCR of the TCR CDR3. MiXCR was run by TCRdb on the multiplex PCR reads, yielding one entry per CDR3 protein. The top ten clones hold around 30% of a sample with around 720,000 distinct CDR3 sequences, under 45% of them seen once. Germline CDR1 reads LNHDA; CDR2 reads SQIVND (reference sequence). The CDR3 covers 13 residues. The V gene lost 9 bases and the J gene lost 4 bases, with 15 bases spanning the gap.

This TCR was recovered from a woman aged 40-49 years with Graves' hyperthyroidism. The chain is built from TRBV19 and TRBJ1-2; D ambiguous. Sequencing input: blood. The DNA for the CDR3 is TGTGCCAGCTTCGAACACCCTGGCTATGGCTACACCTTC. Encoded protein: CASFEHPGYGYTF. The whole variable domain, remainder taken from reference TRBV19 and TRBJ1-2, is DGGITQSPKYLFRKEGQNVTLSCEQNLNHDAMYWYRQDPGQGLRLIYYSQIVNDFQKGDIAEGYSVSREKKESFPLTVTSAQKNPTAFYLCASFEHPGYGYTFGSGTRLTVV.